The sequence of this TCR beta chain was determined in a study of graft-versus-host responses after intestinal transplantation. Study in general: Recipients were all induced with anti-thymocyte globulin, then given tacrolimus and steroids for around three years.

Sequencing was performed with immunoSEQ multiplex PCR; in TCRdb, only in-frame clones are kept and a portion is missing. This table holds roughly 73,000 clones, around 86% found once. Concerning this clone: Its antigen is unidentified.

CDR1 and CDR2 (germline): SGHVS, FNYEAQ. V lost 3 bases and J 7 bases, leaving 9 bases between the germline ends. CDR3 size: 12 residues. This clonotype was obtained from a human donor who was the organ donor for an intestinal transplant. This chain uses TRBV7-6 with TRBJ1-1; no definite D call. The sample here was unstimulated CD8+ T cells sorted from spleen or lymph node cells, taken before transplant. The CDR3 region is CASSLGGNEAFF. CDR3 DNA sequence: TGTGCCAGCAGCTTGGGAGGTAATGAAGCTTTCTTT.